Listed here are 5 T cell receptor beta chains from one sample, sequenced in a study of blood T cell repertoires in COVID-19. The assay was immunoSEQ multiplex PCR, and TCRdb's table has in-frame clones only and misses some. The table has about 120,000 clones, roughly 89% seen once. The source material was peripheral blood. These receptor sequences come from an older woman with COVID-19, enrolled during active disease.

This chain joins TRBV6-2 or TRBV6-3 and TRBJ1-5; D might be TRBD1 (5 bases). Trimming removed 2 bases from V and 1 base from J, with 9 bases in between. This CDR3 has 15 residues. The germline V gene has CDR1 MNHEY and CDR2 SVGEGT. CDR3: CASSYVGGSNQPQHF. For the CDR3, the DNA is TGTGCCAGCAGTTACGTTGGGGGGAGCAATCAGCCCCAGCATTTT.

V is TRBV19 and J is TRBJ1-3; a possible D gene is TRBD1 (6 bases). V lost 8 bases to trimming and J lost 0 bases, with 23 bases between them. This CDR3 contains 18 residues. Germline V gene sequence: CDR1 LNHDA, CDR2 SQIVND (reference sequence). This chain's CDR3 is CASHPGQQTFSSGNTIYF. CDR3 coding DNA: TGTGCCAGTCATCCGGGACAACAAACATTTTCCTCTGGAAACACCATATATTTT.

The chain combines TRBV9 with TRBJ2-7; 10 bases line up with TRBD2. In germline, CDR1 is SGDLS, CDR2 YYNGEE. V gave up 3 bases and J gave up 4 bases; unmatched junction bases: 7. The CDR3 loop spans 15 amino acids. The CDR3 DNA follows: TGTGCCAGCAGCGAAAGGACTAGCGGTATTTACGAGCAGTACTTC. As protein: CASSERTSGIYEQYF.

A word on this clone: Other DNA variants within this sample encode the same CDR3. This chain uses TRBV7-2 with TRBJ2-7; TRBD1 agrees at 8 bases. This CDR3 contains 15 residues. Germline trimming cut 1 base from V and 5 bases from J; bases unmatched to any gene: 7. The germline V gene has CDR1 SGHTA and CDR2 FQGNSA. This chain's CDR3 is CASSLVGQGANEQYF. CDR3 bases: TGTGCCAGCAGCTTAGTGGGTCAGGGGGCGAACGAGCAGTACTTC.

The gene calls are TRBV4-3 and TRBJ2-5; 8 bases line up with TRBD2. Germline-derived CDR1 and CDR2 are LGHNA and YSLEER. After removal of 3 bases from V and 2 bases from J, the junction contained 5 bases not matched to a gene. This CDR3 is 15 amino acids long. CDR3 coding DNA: TGCGCCAGCAGCCACCAGCGGGGGCCACAAGAGACCCAGTACTTC. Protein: CASSHQRGPQETQYF.